This T cell receptor (beta chain) was profiled in a study of Ad26.COV2.S vaccination and SARS-CoV-2 variants (dated by TCRdb to 2020 to 2022). About the study as a whole: Vaccine-arm donors were drawn from COV1001, a multicentre, randomized, double-blind, placebo-controlled phase I-IIa trial of Ad26.COV2.S in healthy adults. Blinding of investigators to trial group allocation was maintained during experiments and outcome assessment. Participants in the trial were split at random into five groups of five each, receiving low-dose or high-dose Ad26.COV2.S once or twice, or else placebo on both occasions. Sequencing of the TCRbeta repertoire served to evaluate the specificity and breadth of SARS-CoV-2-reactive T cell receptors following Ad26.COV2.S vaccination. Ad26.COV2.S was administered intramuscularly at a dose of 5x10^10 or 1x10^11 viral particles, either as one shot or as two shots given 56 days apart. The TCR-sequenced set comprised approximately 32 samples: about 19 Ad26.COV2.S vaccine recipients, 5 placebo recipients and 8 SARS-CoV-2 convalescent individuals.

The immunoSEQ Assay was the method used to sequence TCRbeta CDR3 regions. After extraction, genomic DNA underwent amplification by bias-controlled multiplex PCR, followed by high-throughput sequencing. The authors' analysis ran thus. Collapsing and filtering of sequences were performed to quantify the absolute abundance of each unique TCRbeta CDR3 region. Usable DNA was measured by amplifying reference genes present in all nucleated cells, and TCRbeta template counts were normalized to that usable DNA to estimate T cell fraction. Repertoire TCRs were annotated as SARS-CoV-2-specific when V gene, CDR3 amino acid sequence and J gene were exactly matched to a known reactive TCR set. The reference SARS-CoV-2 TCR set was obtained from MIRA and was filtered for enrichment in COVID-19-positive ImmuneCODE repertoires, whereby public or cross-reactive TCRs were removed. Using the MIRA antigens, annotated TCRs were further analysed by specific ORF or by position within an ORF. Depth was the summed frequency of annotated unique rearrangements, while breadth was defined as annotated unique rearrangements over total unique productive rearrangements. Two-sided Wilcoxon rank-sum tests were applied when comparing TCR breadth between groups. The immuneACCESS repertoire file appears here via TCRdb, limited to in-frame rearrangements. These files lack a portion of the clones; in checked studies, under half of the deficit traces to unresolved V genes, and the cause of the others is not known. V, J and clone size derive from that table, while D and trimming were established from the DNA sequence. A total of 350,000 to 400,000 clones appear in this sample, about 89% of them only once. Of the sample, under 2% is held by the ten largest clones.

The CDR3 covers 15 residues, taking in both the cysteine and the phenylalanine. The kept DNA is CDR3 alone, 45 bases in frame from the first base. CDR1 and CDR2 (SGHNT, YYREEE) derive from the germline V gene (reference sequence). V is cut by 5 bases and J by 0 bases, and the space between the germline ends is 12 bases. This clone was seen a single time. Which antigen it targets is not known. Base qualities were left out, and no much larger clone turns up one base away. On the study overall, not on this receptor specifically: The study lacked the statistical power to compare responses across vaccine doses or regimens. According to the authors, total T cell responses may have been underestimated by the TCR breadth and depth analyses. Vaccine and placebo recipients had comparable non-spike TCR breadth, which fits with the vaccine containing only spike. After vaccination, substantial breadth of spike-specific CD8+ and CD4+ T cell responses was reported. Ad26.COV2.S recipients had higher spike-specific TCR breadth than placebo recipients (P = 0.0014).

The treatment or condition label on this specimen signifies: over 15 received Ad26.COV2.S at low or high dose, single or two shots; about five received placebo; per-sample allocation not given. Repertoires of vaccine and placebo recipients were sequenced from samples taken on day 63 after the first injection. In Cohort 1b, about 27 adults aged 18-55 years were enrolled at a single site in Boston, USA, between 29 July and 7 August 2020. Ad26.COV2.S consisted of a replication-incompetent adenovirus type 26 vector by which a prefusion-stabilized SARS-CoV-2 spike protein from the original Wuhan strain was expressed.

The rearranged segments are TRBV5-4 and TRBJ2-4, with the D gene not clear enough to name. Specimen: peripheral blood, collected in a trial of Ad26.COV2.S vaccine versus placebo. The clonotype was recovered from a person between 18 and 60 years old who received the Ad26.COV2.S COVID-19 vaccine or a placebo. The CDR3 in this case is CASSRGNLAKNIQYF. The DNA sequence is given as TGTGCCAGCAGTCGCGGAAACCTAGCCAAAAACATTCAGTACTTC.